This is a list of T cell receptor beta chains from one sample in a study of post-analysis software for immune sequencing data. TCRdb reprocessed the PCR reads via MiXCR and lists one record per CDR3 protein. The sample includes approximately 180,000 distinct CDR3 sequences, about 29% of them seen just once. Sample: blood. Source of these receptors: a girl aged 10-17 years with multiple sclerosis. The conserved cysteine and the conserved F or W are not part of the CDR3 here. The listing skips clone size in some rows; elsewhere it reads once, few, many or a size class.

J: TRBJ1-2
V: TRBV15
size: many
CDR3: ATSRDGGWQKLSTRGYT

J: TRBJ2-1
V: TRBV27
size: few
CDR3: ASSLDGRSSREQF

J: TRBJ2-2
V: TRBV7-8
size: few
CDR3: ASSPPDRPRDTGELF

J: TRBJ1-2
V: TRBV19
size: once
CDR3: ASSEPGGNGYT

J: TRBJ2-5
V: TRBV28
size: -
CDR3: ASTVGVAGGQETQY

J: TRBJ1-3
V: TRBV20-1
size: -
CDR3: SASDRVLGNTIY

J: TRBJ2-1
V: TRBV7-2
size: many
CDR3: ASSVVLASSGAYNEQF

J: TRBJ1-2
V: TRBV20-1
size: many
CDR3: SAPPGPVNYGYT

J: TRBJ2-1
V: TRBV27
size: few
CDR3: ASSPGQGTNNEQF

J: TRBJ2-3
V: TRBV12-3/TRBV12-4
size: -
CDR3: ASSLGGRGTGTQY

J: TRBJ2-1
V: TRBV4-2
size: many
CDR3: ASSPTGQTHSSYNEQF

J: TRBJ1-2
V: TRBV24-1
size: few
CDR3: ATSDLEMAGGFNYGYT

J: TRBJ1-5
V: TRBV12-3/TRBV12-4
size: many
CDR3: ASREFTGQGNQPQH

J: TRBJ2-3
V: TRBV18
size: -
CDR3: ASSPPGQGADTQY

J: -
V: TRBV7-8
size: few
CDR3: ASSLRPQGPFSYEQY

J: TRBJ1-5
V: TRBV20-1
size: many
CDR3: SARQGYSNQPQH

J: TRBJ2-5
V: TRBV5-1
size: once
CDR3: ASSLTLGLATGEQY

J: TRBJ2-1
V: TRBV7-2
size: -
CDR3: ASSRTGVEQF

J: TRBJ2-1
V: TRBV29-1
size: many
CDR3: SVESEREFYEQF

J: TRBJ1-2
V: TRBV7-9
size: -
CDR3: ASSFLGGRDYGYT